The clone carrying this T cell receptor (beta chain) occurred many times. Its specificity is not known. MiXCR, applied by TCRdb to the reads, yields one record per CDR3 protein. Of approximately 590,000 distinct CDR3 sequences detected, over 35% appear once; the ten largest clones hold more than 40%. This sample is part of a study of T cell repertoires in cytomegalovirus infection. V shed 2 bases and J 4 bases; nucleotides not matched to a gene: 13. Germline CDR1 reads SEHNR; CDR2 reads FQNEAQ (reference sequence). The CDR3 is made up of 17 amino acids. J is TRBJ1-2 and V is TRBV7-9; the match to TRBD1 covers 7 bases. Sequencing was performed on cultured PBMCs, taken from culture after CMV antigen stimulation. This clonotype was sampled from a human donor in good health (CMV status not recorded). Some clones in this sample may be carry-over from other donors' samples. In nucleotides, the CDR3 is TGTGCCAGCAGCTTATCGGCCCAGGGGGGGCGCAGCTATGGCTACACCTTC. Amino acid sequence: CASSLSAQGGRSYGYTF.